Below, 9 T cell receptor beta chains from the same sample are listed, as sequenced in a study of T cells in Graves' hyperthyroidism and ophthalmopathy. RNA transcripts provided the source from which TCR beta CDR3 regions were amplified. Primed by the HTBI set, a first-round RT-PCR was run on the TCR CDR3. TCRdb reanalysed the multiplex PCR reads using MiXCR and keeps one entry per CDR3 protein. The sample consists of roughly 300,000 distinct CDR3 sequences, approximately 13% of them appearing once. Sequencing was done on a sample of blood. Every receptor here comes from a woman aged 30 to 39 with Graves' hyperthyroidism.

This clonotype was recorded at least ten times. The CDR3 nucleotides are TGTGCCAGCAGTGGGGCAGCCACTCCGAACACCGGGGAGCTGTTTTTT. Protein: CASSGAATPNTGELFF. V gene TRBV2 combines with J gene TRBJ2-2, with no clear D. The V gene's germline CDR1 is SNHLY and CDR2 FYNNEI. This CDR3 contains 16 residues. V lost 4 bases and J 0 bases, leaving 12 bases between the germline ends.

The J gene is TRBJ2-6, the V gene TRBV6-2 or TRBV6-3; 7 nucleotides agree with TRBD2. The CDR3 runs to 15 residues. CDR1 is MNHEY, CDR2 SVGEGT, per germline. V lost 8 bases, J lost 2 bases, and 6 bases stayed unmatched. CDR3 protein: CASYPGGAGANVLTF. CDR3 nucleotides: TGTGCCAGCTACCCGGGAGGCGCTGGGGCCAACGTCCTGACTTTC.

This clonotype was counted only a few times. The CDR3 region is CASSISFLGQANYGYTF. The CDR3 bases are TGTGCCAGTAGTATCAGCTTCCTTGGACAGGCTAACTATGGCTACACCTTC. The V call is TRBV19, the J call TRBJ1-2, with 7 bases matching TRBD1. V lost 3 bases to trimming and J lost 0 bases; unmatched junction nucleotides: 10. CDR1 and CDR2 from the germline V gene are LNHDA and SQIVND (reference sequence). This CDR3 is 17 amino acids long. The full variable domain, its missing parts supplied by reference TRBV19 and TRBJ1-2, is DGGITQSPKYLFRKEGQNVTLSCEQNLNHDAMYWYRQDPGQGLRLIYYSQIVNDFQKGDIAEGYSVSREKKESFPLTVTSAQKNPTAFYLCASSISFLGQANYGYTFGSGTRLTVV.

This chain joins TRBV6-2 or TRBV6-3 and TRBJ2-3; D may be TRBD2 (5 bases). The germline gives CDR1 MNHEY, CDR2 SVGEGT. This CDR3 is 17 amino acids long. V lost 0 bases to trimming and J lost 4 bases, with 17 bases between them. The chain's CDR3 is CASSYSQLGRKADTQYF. CDR3 coding DNA: TGTGCCAGCAGTTACTCACAACTAGGAAGGAAGGCAGATACGCAGTATTTT.

This clonotype has at least ten counts. At one end the junction does not follow the germline gene, possibly because of a read error. The gene calls are TRBV13 and TRBJ2-3; D ambiguous. The CDR3 runs to 16 residues. The germline V gene has CDR1 PRHDT and CDR2 FYEKMQ (reference sequence). The CDR3: CASSLEGGLNTNTQYF. In DNA form, the CDR3 reads TGTGCCAGCAGCTTAGAAGGTGGGCTAAACACAAATACGCAGTATTTT.

Details on this clonotype: Just one base apart from a much larger clone, this may be a read error. The rearrangement uses TRBV20-1 and TRBJ2-5; no reliable D call. The CDR3 runs to 14 residues. CDR1 is DFQATT, CDR2 SNEGSKA, per germline (reference sequence). Trimming removed 6 bases at V and 5 bases at J, with 19 bases between. This CDR3 reads CSAPPPLRGETQYF. The CDR3 region has the DNA TGCAGTGCCCCGCCACCCCTAAGAGGCGAGACCCAGTACTTC.

This clonotype was seen many times. The V call is TRBV2, the J call TRBJ2-7; TRBD1 is a possible D gene (6 bases). The CDR3 has 12 residues. The germline gives CDR1 SNHLY, CDR2 FYNNEI. The V end lost 6 bases, the J end lost 6 bases, and 12 bases lay between the germline ends. The CDR3, as DNA: TGTGCCAGCAGGGACAGCCCCGGCGAGCAGTACTTC. Protein: CASRDSPGEQYF.

The chain employs TRBV7-9 and TRBJ2-7; TRBD2 is a possible D gene (5 bases). The V and J ends lost 5 bases and 2 bases respectively, with 10 bases between them. The CDR3 sequence is 13 residues long. Germline CDR1 and CDR2: SEHNR and FQNEAQ (reference sequence). CDR3 in DNA: TGTGCCAGCAGCGGGAGTCAAACCTACGAGCAGTACTTC. The encoded protein is CASSGSQTYEQYF.

Ten or more counts support this clonotype. The V and J genes are TRBV28 and TRBJ2-7; D unclear. Germline V gene sequence: CDR1 MDHEN, CDR2 SYDVKM. Trimming left V 3 bases short and J 0 bases short, with 9 bases between. The CDR3 runs to 14 residues. The CDR3 DNA is TGTGCCAGCAGTTTTCTCTTTTCCTCCTACGAGCAGTACTTC. Translating it yields CASSFLFSSYEQYF. The entire variable domain, with the rest obtained from reference TRBV28 and TRBJ2-7, is as follows: DVKVTQSSRYLVKRTGEKVFLECVQDMDHENMFWYRQDPGLGLRLIYFSYDVKMKEKGDIPEGYSVSREKKERFSLILESASTNQTSMYLCASSFLFSSYEQYFGPGTRLTVT.